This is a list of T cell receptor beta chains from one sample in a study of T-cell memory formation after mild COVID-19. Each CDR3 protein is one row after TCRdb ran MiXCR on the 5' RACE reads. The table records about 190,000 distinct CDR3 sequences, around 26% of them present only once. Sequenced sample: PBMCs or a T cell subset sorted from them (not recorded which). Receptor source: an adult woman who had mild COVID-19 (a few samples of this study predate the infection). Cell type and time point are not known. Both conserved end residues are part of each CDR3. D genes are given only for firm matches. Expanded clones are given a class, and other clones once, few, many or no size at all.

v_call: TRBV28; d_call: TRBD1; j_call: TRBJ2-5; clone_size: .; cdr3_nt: TGTGCCAGCAGTTTTCAGGGGGTAGAGACCCAGTACTTC; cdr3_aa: CASSFQGVETQYF
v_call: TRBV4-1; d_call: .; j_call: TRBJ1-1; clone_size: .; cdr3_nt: TGCGCCAGCAGCCAAGTCGGAGGGGGGAACACTGAAGCTTTCTTT; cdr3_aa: CASSQVGGGNTEAFF
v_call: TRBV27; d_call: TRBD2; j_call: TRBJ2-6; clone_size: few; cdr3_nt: TGTGCCAGCAAGGAGAGCGGGAGAGGGTCTGGGGCCAACGTCCTGACTTTC; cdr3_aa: CASKESGRGSGANVLTF
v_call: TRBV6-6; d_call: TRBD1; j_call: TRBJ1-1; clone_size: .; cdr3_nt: TGTGCCAGCTATTCCAGGACAGGATGGACTGAAGCTTTCTTT; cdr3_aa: CASYSRTGWTEAFF
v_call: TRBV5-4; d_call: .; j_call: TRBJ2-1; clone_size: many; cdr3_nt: TGTGCCAGCAGCTTAGGGAGCACCGAGCAGTTCTTC; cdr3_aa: CASSLGSTEQFF
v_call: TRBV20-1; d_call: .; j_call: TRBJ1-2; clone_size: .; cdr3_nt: TGCAGTGCTACCTCCCCTCCCAAAGGCTACACCTTC; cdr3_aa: CSATSPPKGYTF
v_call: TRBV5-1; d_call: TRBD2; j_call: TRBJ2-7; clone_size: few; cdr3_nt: TGCGCCAGCAGCCCCGGACTAGCGGGAGGCGAGCAGTACTTC; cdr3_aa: CASSPGLAGGEQYF
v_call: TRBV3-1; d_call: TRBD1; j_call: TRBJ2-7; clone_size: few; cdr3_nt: TGTGCCAGCAGCTTGGACAGGGAGTACGAGCAGTACTTC; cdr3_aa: CASSLDREYEQYF
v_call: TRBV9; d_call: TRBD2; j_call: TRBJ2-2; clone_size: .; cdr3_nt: TGTGCCAGCTCACAGCGGGGGACGAGCACCGGGGAGCTGTTTTTT; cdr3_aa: CASSQRGTSTGELFF
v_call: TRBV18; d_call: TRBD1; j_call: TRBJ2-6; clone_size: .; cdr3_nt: TGTGCCAGCTCACCACAGAGGGGGCGCCCTCCTGGGGCCAACGTCCTGACTTTC; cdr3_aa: CASSPQRGRPPGANVLTF
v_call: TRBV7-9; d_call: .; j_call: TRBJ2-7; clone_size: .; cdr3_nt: TGTGCCAGCAGCTTCCGGGACGCGGGGGAGCAGTACTTC; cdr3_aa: CASSFRDAGEQYF
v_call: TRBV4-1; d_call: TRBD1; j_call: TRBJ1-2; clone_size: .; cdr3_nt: TGCGCCAGCAGCCAAGACCCTTTCCGGGACAGGGTGGAAGCTAACTATGGCTACACCTTC; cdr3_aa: CASSQDPFRDRVEANYGYTF
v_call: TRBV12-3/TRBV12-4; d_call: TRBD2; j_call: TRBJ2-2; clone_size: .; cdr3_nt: TGTGCCAGCAAGGCGGGACTAGAGAACACCGGGGAGCTGTTTTTT; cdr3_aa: CASKAGLENTGELFF
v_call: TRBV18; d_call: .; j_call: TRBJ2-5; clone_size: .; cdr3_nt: TGTGCCAGCTCCCCCCACTCGCGGGAGACCCAGTACTTC; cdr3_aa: CASSPHSRETQYF
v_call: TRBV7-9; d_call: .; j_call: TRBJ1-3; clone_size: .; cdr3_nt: TGTGCCAGCAGAGCTGGCCAGGGAACTGGAAACACCATATATTTT; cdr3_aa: CASRAGQGTGNTIYF
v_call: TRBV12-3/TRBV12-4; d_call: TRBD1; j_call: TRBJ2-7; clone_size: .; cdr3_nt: TGTGCCAGCAGTATGGACGGGACAGTGAAATCCTACGAGCAGTACTTC; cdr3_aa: CASSMDGTVKSYEQYF
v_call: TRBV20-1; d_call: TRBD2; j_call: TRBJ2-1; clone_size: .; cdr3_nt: TGCAGTGCTAGACCGGGACTAGCGGGGCCCTACAATGAGCAGTTCTTC; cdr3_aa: CSARPGLAGPYNEQFF
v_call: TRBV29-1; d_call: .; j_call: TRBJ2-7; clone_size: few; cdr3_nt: TGCAGCGTTGAAGGGCGCTACTCCTACGAGCAGTACTTC; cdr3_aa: CSVEGRYSYEQYF
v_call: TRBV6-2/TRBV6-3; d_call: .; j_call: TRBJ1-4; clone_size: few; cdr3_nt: TGTGCCAGCAGTCCCGCAGGGCGGGATGAAAAACTGTTTTTT; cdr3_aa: CASSPAGRDEKLFF
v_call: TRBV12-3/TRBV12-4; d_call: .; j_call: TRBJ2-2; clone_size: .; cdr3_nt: TGTGCCAGCAGTTTTTGGCAGGGTGGGACCGGGGAGCTGTTTTTT; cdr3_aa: CASSFWQGGTGELFF
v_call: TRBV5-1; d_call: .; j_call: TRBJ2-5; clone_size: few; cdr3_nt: TGCGCCAGCAGCTTGTCGGGGGGCGCACAGGAGACCCAGTACTTC; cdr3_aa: CASSLSGGAQETQYF
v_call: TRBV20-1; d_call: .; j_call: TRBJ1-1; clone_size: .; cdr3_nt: TGCAGTGCTAGAGATGGGTTTGGGCTGATGGGCACTGAAGCTTTCTTT; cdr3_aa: CSARDGFGLMGTEAFF
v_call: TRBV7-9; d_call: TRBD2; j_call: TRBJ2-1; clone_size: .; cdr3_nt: TGTGCCAGCAGCTTAGTGGTAGCGGGAGCAAATGAGCAGTTCTTC; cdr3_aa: CASSLVVAGANEQFF
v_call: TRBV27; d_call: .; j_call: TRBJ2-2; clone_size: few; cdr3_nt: TGTGCCAGCAGTTTATCGTCGACCGGGGAGCTGTTTTTT; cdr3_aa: CASSLSSTGELFF
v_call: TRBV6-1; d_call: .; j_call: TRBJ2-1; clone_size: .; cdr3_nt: TGTGCCAGCAGTGACAGGGGAGAGGCTTACAATGAGCAGTTCTTC; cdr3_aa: CASSDRGEAYNEQFF
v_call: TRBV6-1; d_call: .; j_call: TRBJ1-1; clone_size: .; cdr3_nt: TGTGCCAGCGCCTCGGACAGATACACTGAAGCTTTCTTT; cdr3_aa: CASASDRYTEAFF
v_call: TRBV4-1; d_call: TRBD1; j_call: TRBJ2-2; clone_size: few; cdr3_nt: TGCGCCAGCAGCCTTCGGACAGGCACCGGGGAGCTGTTTTTT; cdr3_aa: CASSLRTGTGELFF
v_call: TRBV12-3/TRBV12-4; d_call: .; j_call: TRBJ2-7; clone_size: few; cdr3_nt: TGTGCCAGCAGTTTACAGGAGACCTACGAGCAGTACTTC; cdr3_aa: CASSLQETYEQYF
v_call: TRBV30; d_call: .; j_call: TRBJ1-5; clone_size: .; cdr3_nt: TGTGCCTGGAGTGTACGGTTAGGGAGCAATCAGCCCCAGCATTTT; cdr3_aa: CAWSVRLGSNQPQHF
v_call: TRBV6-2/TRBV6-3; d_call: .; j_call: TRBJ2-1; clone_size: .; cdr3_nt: TGTGCCAGCAGTTACCCCCAGGGGCAGTTCTTC; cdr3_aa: CASSYPQGQFF
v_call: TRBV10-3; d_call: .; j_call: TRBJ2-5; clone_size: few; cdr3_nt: TGTGCCACCCAGGGGCAGGAGACCCAGTACTTC; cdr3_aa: CATQGQETQYF
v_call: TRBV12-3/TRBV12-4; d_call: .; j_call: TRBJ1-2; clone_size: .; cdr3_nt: TGTGCCAGCAGCCGCTTCGGGGGGCTGGTGAGAGGCTACACCTTC; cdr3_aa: CASSRFGGLVRGYTF
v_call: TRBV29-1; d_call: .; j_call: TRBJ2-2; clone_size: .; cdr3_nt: TGCAGCGTTGAAGAGACGGTTAGAGGAGGCCGGGAGCTGTTTTTT; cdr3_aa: CSVEETVRGGRELFF
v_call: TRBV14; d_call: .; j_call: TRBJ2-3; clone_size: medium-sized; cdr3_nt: TGTGCCAGCAGCCAAGCGGGGGAGTGGGGTGATACGCAGTATTTT; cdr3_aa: CASSQAGEWGDTQYF
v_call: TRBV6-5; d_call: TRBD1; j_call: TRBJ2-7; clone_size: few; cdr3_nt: TGTGCCAGCAGCCGACAGGGACCTTCCTTGGGAGAGCAGTACTTC; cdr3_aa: CASSRQGPSLGEQYF
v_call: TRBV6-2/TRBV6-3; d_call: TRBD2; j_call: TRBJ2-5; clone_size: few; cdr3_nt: TGTGCCAGCAGTTACTCGAAGACTAGCGTAGAGACCCAGTACTTC; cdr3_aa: CASSYSKTSVETQYF
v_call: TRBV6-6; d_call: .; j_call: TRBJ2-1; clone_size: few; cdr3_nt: TGTGCCAGCAGTACCTGGTATGAGCAGTTCTTC; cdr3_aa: CASSTWYEQFF
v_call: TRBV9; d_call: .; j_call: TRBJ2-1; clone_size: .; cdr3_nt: TGTGCCAGCAGCGTAGGGGCAGACTCCTACAATGAGCAGTTCTTC; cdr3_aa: CASSVGADSYNEQFF
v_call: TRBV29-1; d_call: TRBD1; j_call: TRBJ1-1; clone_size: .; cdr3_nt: TGCAGCGTTGGATACAGGGGCACTGAAGCTTTCTTT; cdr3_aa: CSVGYRGTEAFF
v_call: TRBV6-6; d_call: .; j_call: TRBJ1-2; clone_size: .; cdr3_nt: TGTGCCAGCAGACAGGGAAGCGATGGCTACACCTTC; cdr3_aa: CASRQGSDGYTF
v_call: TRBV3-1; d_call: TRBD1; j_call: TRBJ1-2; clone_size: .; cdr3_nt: TGTGCCAGCAGCCAAACGACAGGGAGGAGGCTTCGGGACTATGGCTACACCTTC; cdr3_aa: CASSQTTGRRLRDYGYTF
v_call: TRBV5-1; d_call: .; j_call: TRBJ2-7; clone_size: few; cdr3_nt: TGCGCCAGCAGCGGAAGGGACGGCACCTACGAGCAGTACTTC; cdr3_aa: CASSGRDGTYEQYF
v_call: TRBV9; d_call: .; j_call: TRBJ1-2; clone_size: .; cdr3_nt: TGTGCCAGCACCTCGGACAGCTCGTTATACTATGGCTACACCTTC; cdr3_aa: CASTSDSSLYYGYTF
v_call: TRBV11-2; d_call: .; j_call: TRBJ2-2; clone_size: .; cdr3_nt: TGTGCCAGCAGCTCACGGGGGCGAACCGGGGAGCTGTTTTTT; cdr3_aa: CASSSRGRTGELFF
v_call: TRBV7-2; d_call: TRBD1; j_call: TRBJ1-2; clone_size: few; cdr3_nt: TGTGCCAGCAGCCCTGACAGGGGCAGGCGCACCTTC; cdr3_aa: CASSPDRGRRTF
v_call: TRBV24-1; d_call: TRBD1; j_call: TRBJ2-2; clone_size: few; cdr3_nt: TGTGCCACCAGTGATTTAAAAGGGGGCAGGGACGGGGAGCTGTTTTTT; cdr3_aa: CATSDLKGGRDGELFF
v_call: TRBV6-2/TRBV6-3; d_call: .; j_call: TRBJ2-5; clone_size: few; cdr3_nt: TGTGCCAGCAGTCGGGACACCCAAGAGACCCAGTACTTC; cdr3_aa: CASSRDTQETQYF
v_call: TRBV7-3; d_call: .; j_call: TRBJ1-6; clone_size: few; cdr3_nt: TGTGCCAGCAGCTTGGCCCCTAATTCACCCCTCCACTTT; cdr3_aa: CASSLAPNSPLHF
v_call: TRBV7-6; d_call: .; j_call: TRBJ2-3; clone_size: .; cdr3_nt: TGTGCCAGCAGCAACAGGGATTCAGATACGCAGTATTTT; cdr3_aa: CASSNRDSDTQYF
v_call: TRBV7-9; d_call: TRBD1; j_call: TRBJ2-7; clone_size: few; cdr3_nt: TGTGCCAGCAGCTCGGTGGGACAGGGCTACGAGCAGTACTTC; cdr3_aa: CASSSVGQGYEQYF
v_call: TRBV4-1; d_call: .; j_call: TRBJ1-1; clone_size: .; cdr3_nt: TGCGCCAGCAGCCAAGATCCGCAGACAGTTTATTTGAACACTGAAGCTTTCTTT; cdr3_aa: CASSQDPQTVYLNTEAFF
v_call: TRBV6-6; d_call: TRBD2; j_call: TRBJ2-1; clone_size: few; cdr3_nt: TGTGCCAGCAGTTACCGAGCGGGAGCGCCGGGGCATGAGCAGTTCTTC; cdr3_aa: CASSYRAGAPGHEQFF
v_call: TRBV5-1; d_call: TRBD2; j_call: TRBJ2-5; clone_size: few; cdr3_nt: TGCGCCAGCAGCATCGGGACTAGCGGGGAGACCCAGTACTTC; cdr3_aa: CASSIGTSGETQYF
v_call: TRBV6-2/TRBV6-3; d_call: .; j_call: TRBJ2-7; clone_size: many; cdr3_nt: TGTGCCAGCAGCGTTTCCTACGAGCAGTACTTC; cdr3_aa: CASSVSYEQYF